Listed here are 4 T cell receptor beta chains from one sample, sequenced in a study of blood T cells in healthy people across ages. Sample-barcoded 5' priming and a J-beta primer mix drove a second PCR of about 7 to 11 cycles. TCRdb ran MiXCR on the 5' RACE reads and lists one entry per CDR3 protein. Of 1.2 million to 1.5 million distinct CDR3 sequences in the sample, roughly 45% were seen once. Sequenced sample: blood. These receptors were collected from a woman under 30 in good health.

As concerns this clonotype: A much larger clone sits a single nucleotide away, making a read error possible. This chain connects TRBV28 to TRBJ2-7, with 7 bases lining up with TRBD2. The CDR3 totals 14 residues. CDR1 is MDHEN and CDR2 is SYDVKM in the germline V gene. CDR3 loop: CASSFGDYSDEQYF. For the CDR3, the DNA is TGTGCCAGCAGTTTCGGGGACTACTCCGACGAGCAGTACTTC.

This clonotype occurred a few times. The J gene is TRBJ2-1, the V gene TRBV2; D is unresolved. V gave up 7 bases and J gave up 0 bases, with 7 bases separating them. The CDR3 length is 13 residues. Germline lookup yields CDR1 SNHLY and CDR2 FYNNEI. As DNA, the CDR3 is TGTGCCAGCACTCCATTCTCCTACAATGAGCAGTTCTTC. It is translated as CASTPFSYNEQFF.

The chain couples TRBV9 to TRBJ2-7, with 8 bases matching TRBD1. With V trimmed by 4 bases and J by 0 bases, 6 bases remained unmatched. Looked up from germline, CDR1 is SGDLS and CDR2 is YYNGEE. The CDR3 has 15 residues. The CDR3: CASSPGQDHSYEQYF. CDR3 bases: TGTGCCAGCAGCCCGGGACAGGATCACTCCTACGAGCAGTACTTC. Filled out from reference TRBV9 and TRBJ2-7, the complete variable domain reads DSGVTQTPKHLITATGQRVTLRCSPRSGDLSVYWYQQSLDQGLQFLIQYYNGEERAKGNILERFSAQQFPDLHSELNLSSLELGDSALYFCASSPGQDHSYEQYFGPGTRLTVT.

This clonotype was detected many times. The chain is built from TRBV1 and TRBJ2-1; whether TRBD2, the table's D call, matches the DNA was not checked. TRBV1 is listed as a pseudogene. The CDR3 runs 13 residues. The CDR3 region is CTSSQGTEFGQFF. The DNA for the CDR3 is TGCACCAGCAGCCAGGGGACTGAGTTTGGTCAGTTCTTC.